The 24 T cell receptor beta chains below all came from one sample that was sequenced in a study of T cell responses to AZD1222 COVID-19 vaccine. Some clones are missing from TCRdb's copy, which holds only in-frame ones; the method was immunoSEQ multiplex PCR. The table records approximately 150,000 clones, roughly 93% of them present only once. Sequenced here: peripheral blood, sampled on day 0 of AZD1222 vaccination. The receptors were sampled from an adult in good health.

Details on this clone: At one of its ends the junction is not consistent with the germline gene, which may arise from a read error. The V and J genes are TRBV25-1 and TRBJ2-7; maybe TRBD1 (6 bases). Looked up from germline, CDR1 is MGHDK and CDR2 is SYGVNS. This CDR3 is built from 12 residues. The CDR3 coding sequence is TGTGCCAGCAGCCCAGGGGCGTACGGGCAGTACTTC. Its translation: CASSPGAYGQYF.

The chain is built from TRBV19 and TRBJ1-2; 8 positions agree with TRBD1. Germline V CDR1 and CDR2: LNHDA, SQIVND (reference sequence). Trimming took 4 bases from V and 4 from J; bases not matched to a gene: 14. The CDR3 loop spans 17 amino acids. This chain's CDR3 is CASSTTGQGGSPYGYTF. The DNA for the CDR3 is TGTGCCAGTAGTACCACCGGACAGGGTGGTTCCCCCTATGGCTACACCTTC. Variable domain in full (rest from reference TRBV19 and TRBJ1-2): DGGITQSPKYLFRKEGQNVTLSCEQNLNHDAMYWYRQDPGQGLRLIYYSQIVNDFQKGDIAEGYSVSREKKESFPLTVTSAQKNPTAFYLCASSTTGQGGSPYGYTFGSGTRLTVV.

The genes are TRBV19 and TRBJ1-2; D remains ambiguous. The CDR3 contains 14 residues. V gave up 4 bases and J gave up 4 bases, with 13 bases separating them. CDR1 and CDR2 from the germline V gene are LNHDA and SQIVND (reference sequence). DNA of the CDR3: TGTGCCAGTAGTACCCCGGGGTTGGGCTATGGCTACACCTTC. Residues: CASSTPGLGYGYTF.

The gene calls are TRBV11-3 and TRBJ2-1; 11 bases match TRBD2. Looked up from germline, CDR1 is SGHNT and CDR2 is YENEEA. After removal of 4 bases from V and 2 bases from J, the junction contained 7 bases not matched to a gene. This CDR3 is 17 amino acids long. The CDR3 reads CASSWGRGLAAYNEQFF. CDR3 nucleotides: TGTGCCAGCAGCTGGGGCCGGGGACTAGCGGCCTACAATGAGCAGTTCTTC.

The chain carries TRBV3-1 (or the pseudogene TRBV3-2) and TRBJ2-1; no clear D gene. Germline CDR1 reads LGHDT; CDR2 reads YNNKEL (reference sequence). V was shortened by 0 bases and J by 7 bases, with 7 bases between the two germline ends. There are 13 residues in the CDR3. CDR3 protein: CASSQDPRNEQFF. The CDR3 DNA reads TGTGCCAGCAGCCAAGATCCGAGGAATGAGCAGTTCTTC.

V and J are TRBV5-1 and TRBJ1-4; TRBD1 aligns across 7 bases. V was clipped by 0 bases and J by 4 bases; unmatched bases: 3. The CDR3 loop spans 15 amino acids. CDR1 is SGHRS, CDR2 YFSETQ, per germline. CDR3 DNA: TGCGCCAGCAGCTTGGGGGGACAGAATAATGAAAAACTGTTTTTT. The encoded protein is CASSLGGQNNEKLFF.

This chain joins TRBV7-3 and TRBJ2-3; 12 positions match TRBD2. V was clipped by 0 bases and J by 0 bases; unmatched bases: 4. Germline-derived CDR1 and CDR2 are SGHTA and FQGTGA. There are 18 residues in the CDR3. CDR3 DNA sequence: TGTGCCAGCAGCTTAACGGGGACTAGCGGGTCTAGCACAGATACGCAGTATTTT. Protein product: CASSLTGTSGSSTDTQYF. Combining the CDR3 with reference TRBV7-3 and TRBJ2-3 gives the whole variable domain GAGVSQTPSNKVTEKGKYVELRCDPISGHTALYWYRQSLGQGPEFLIYFQGTGAADDSGLPNDRFFAVRPEGSVSTLKIQRTERGDSAVYLCASSLTGTSGSSTDTQYFGPGTRLTVL.

The chain's CDR3 is CASMAGGRNEQFF. CDR3 nucleotide sequence: TGTGCCTCGATGGCGGGGGGGCGCAATGAGCAGTTCTTC. The chain employs TRBV30 and TRBJ2-1, with TRBD2 matching 9 bases. The CDR3 is 13 residues long. V trimming: 7 bases; J trimming: 6 bases; junction bases outside the gene matches: 7. Germline values: CDR1 GTSNPN, CDR2 SVGIG (reference sequence). Full variable domain (missing parts from reference TRBV30 and TRBJ2-1): SQTIHQWPATLVQPVGSPLSLECTVEGTSNPNLYWYRQAAGRGLQLLFYSVGIGQISSEVPQNLSASRPQDRQFILSSKKLLLSDSGFYLCASMAGGRNEQFFGPGTRLTVL.

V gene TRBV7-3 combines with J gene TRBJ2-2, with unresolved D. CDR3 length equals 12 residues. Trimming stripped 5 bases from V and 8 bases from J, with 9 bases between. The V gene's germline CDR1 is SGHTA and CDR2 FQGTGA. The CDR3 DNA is TGTGCCAGCAGCCAAGCTGGGGGGGAGCTGTTTTTT. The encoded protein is CASSQAGGELFF.

The CDR3 coding sequence is TGTGCCAGCCAGGGGGATACCGGGGAGCTGTTTTTT. Residues: CASQGDTGELFF. The chain is built from TRBV6-5 and TRBJ2-2; TRBD1 matches at 7 bases. The CDR3 totals 12 residues. Trimming cost V 8 bases and J 5 bases; bases outside gene matches: 2. Germline V gene lookup returns CDR1 MNHEY and CDR2 SVGAGI.

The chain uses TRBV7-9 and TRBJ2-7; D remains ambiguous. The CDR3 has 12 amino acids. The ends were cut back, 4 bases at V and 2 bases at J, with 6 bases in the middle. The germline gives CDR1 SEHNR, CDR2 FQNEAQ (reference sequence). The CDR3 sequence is CASSSGPYEQYF. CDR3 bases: TGTGCCAGCAGCTCCGGACCCTACGAGCAGTACTTC.

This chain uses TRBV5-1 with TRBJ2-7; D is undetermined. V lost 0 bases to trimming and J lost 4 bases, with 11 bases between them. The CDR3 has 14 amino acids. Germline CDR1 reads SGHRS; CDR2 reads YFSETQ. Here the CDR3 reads CASSLGLSKYEQYF. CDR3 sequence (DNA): TGCGCCAGCAGCTTGGGACTCAGTAAGTACGAGCAGTACTTC.

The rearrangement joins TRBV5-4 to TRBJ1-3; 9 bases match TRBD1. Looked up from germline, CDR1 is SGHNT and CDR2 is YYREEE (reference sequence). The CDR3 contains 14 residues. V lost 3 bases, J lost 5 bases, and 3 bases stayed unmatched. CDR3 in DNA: TGTGCCAGCAGCTCACAGGGGGCCCGAAACACCATATATTTT. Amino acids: CASSSQGARNTIYF.

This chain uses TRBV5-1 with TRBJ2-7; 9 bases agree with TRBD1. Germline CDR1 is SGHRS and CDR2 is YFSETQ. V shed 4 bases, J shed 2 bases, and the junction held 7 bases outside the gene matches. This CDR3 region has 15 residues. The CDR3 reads CASSPDRGVAYEQYF. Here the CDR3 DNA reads TGCGCCAGCAGCCCTGACAGGGGGGTAGCCTACGAGCAGTACTTC.

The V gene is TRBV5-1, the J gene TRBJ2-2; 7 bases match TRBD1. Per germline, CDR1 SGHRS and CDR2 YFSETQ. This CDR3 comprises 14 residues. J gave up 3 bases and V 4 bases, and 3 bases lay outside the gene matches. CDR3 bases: TGCGCCAGCAGCACCGGGACAGACACCGGGGAGCTGTTTTTT. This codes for CASSTGTDTGELFF.

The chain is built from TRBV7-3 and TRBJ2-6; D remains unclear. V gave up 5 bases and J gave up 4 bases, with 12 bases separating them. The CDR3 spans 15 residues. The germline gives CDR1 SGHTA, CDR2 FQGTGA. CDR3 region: CASSPPGFGANVLTF. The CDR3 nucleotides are TGTGCCAGCAGCCCGCCAGGCTTCGGGGCCAACGTCCTGACTTTC.

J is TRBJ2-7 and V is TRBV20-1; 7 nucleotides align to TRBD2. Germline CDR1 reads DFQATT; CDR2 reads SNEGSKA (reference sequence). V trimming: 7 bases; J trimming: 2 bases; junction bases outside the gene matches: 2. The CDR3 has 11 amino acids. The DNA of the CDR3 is TGCAGTGTCGGGGGGACCTACGAGCAGTACTTC. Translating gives CSVGGTYEQYF.

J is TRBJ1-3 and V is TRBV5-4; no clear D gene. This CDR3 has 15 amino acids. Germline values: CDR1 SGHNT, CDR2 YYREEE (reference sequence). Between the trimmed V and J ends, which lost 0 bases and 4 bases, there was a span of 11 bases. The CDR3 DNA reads TGTGCCAGCAGCTTGGGTGACACCTCGGGAAACACCATATATTTT. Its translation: CASSLGDTSGNTIYF.

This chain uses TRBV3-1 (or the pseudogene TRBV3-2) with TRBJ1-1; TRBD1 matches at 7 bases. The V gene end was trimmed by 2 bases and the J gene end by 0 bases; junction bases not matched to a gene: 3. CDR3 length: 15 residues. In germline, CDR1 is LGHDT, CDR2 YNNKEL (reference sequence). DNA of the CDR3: TGTGCCAGCAGCCAACCGGGACAGTTGAACACTGAAGCTTTCTTT. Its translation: CASSQPGQLNTEAFF.

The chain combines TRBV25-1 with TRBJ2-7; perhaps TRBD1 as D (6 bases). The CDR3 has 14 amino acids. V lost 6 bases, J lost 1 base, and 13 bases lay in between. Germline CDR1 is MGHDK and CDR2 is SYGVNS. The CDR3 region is CASSYRASSYEQYF. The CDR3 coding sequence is TGTGCCAGCAGCTACAGGGCCTCTTCCTACGAGCAGTACTTC.

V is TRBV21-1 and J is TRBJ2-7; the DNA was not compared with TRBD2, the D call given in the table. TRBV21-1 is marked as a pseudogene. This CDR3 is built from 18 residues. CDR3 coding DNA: TGTGCCAGCAGCAAAGCGACGGGACTAGCGGGGAAGTTGTACGAGCAGTACTTC. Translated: CASSKATGLAGKLYEQYF.

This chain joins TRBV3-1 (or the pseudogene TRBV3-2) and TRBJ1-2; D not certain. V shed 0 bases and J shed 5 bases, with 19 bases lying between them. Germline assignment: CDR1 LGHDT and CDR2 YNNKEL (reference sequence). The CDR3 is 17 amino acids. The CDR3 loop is CASSQEAGHLEPYGYTF. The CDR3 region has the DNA TGTGCCAGCAGCCAAGAGGCCGGCCACCTCGAACCATATGGCTACACCTTC.

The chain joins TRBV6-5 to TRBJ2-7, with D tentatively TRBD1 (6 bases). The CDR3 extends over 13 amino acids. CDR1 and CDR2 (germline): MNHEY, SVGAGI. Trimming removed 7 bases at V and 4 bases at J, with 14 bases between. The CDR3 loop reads CASIDRQRYEQYF. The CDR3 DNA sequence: TGTGCCAGCATCGACAGGCAAAGATACGAGCAGTACTTC.

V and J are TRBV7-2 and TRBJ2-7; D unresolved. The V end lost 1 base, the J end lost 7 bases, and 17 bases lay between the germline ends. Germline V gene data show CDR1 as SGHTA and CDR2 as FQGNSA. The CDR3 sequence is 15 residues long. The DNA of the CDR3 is TGTGCCAGCAGCTTAGGAGGACCTGGTATAGGAGAGCAGTACTTC. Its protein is CASSLGGPGIGEQYF.